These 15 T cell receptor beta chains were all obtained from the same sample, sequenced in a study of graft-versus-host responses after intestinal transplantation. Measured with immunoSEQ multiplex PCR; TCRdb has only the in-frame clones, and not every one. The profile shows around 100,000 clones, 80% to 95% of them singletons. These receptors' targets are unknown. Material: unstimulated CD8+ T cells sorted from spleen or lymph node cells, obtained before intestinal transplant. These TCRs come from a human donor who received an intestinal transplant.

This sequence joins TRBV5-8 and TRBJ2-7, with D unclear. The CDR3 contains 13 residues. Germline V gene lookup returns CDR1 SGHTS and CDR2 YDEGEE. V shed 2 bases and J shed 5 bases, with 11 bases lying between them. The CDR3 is CASSFDTRNEQYF. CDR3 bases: TGTGCCAGCAGCTTTGACACCCGGAACGAGCAGTACTTC.

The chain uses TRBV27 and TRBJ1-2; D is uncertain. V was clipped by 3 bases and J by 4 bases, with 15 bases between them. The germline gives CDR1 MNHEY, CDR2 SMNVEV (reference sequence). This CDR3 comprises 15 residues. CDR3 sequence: CASSFLPPDTYGYTF. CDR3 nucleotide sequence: TGTGCCAGCAGTTTTCTGCCCCCAGACACCTATGGCTACACCTTC.

CDR3 protein: CASSTGQGITEAFF. The CDR3 DNA follows: TGTGCCAGTAGTACCGGACAGGGCATCACTGAAGCTTTCTTT. The chain links TRBV19 to TRBJ1-1, with 8 bases identical to TRBD1. The CDR3 spans 14 residues. CDR1 and CDR2 (germline): LNHDA, SQIVND (reference sequence). V shed 4 bases and J 4 bases; nucleotides not matched to a gene: 5.

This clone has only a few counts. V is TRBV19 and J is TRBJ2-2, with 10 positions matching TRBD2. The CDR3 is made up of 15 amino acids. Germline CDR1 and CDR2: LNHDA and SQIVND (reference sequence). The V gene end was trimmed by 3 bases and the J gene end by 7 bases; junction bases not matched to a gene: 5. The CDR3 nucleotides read TGTGCCAGTAGTATCAGCGGGGGGGCCGTCGGGGAGCTGTTTTTT. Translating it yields CASSISGGAVGELFF.

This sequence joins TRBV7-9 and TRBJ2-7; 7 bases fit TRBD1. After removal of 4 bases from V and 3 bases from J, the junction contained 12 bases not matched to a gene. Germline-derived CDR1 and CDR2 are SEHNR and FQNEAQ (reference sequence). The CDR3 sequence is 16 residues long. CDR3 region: CASSSGSQGPNYEQYF. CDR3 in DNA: TGTGCCAGCAGCTCCGGTTCACAGGGGCCGAACTACGAGCAGTACTTC.

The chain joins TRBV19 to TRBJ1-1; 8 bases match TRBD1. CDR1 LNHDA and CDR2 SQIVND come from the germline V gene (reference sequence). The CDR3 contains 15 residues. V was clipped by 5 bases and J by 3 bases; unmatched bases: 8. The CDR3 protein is CASSADRGSDTEAFF. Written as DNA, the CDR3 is TGTGCCAGTAGTGCAGACAGGGGATCGGACACTGAAGCTTTCTTT.

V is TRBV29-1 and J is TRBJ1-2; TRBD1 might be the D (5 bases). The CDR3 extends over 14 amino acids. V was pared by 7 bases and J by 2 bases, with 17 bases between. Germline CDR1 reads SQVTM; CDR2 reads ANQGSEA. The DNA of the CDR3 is TGCAGCGCCGGACCCCTAGAGGGGAACTATGGCTACACCTTC. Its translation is CSAGPLEGNYGYTF.

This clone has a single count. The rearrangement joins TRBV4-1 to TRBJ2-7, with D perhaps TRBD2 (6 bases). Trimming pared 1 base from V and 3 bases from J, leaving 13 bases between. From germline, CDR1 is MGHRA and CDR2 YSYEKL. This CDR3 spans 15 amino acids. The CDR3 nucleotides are TGCGCCAGCAGCCAAGGTAGGGACTGGGACTACGAGCAGTACTTC. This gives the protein CASSQGRDWDYEQYF.

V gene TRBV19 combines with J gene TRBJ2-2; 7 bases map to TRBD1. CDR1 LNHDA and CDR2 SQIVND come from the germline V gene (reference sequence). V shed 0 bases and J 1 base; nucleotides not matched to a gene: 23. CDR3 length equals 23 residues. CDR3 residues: CASSIDRFGVGLTGTENTGELFF. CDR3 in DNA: TGTGCCAGTAGTATAGATCGGTTCGGGGTAGGGCTTACCGGGACAGAGAACACCGGGGAGCTGTTTTTT.

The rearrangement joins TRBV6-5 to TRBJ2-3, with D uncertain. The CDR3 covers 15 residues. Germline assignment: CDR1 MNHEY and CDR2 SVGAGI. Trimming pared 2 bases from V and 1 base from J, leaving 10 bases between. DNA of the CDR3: TGTGCCAGCAGTTACAGGCAGAGTCGCACAGATACGCAGTATTTT. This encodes CASSYRQSRTDTQYF.

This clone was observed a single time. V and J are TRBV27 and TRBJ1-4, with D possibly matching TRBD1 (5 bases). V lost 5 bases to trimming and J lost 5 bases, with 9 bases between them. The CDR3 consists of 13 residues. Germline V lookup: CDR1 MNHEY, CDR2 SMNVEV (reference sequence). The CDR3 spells CASSDSRNEKLFF. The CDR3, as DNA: TGTGCCAGCAGTGACAGTCGCAATGAAAAACTGTTTTTT.

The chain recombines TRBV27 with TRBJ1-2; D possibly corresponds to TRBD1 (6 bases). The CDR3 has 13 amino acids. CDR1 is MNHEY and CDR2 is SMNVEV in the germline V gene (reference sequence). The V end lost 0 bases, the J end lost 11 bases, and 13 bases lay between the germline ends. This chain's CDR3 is CASSLSEGGRYTF. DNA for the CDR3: TGTGCCAGCAGTTTATCGGAGGGGGGCCGGTACACCTTC.

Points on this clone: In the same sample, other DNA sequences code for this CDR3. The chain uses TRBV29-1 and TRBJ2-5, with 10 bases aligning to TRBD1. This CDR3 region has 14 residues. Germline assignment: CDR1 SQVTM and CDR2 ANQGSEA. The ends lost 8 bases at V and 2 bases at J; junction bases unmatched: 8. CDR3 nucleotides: TGCAGCTCCGGGGACAGGGGAGTTCAAGAGACCCAGTACTTC. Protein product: CSSGDRGVQETQYF.

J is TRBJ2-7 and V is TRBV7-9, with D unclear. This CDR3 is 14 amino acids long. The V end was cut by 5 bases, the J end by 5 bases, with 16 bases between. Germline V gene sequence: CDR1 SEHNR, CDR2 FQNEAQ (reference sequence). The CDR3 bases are TGTGCCAGCAGCCTAAGGGCTGGGCCCGACGAGCAGTACTTC. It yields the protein CASSLRAGPDEQYF.

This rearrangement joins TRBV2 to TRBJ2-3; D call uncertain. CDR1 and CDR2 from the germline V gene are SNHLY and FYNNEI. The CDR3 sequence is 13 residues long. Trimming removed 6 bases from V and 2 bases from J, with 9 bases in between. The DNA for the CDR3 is TGTGCCAGCAGGGTCTCTTTCACAGATACGCAGTATTTT. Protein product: CASRVSFTDTQYF.